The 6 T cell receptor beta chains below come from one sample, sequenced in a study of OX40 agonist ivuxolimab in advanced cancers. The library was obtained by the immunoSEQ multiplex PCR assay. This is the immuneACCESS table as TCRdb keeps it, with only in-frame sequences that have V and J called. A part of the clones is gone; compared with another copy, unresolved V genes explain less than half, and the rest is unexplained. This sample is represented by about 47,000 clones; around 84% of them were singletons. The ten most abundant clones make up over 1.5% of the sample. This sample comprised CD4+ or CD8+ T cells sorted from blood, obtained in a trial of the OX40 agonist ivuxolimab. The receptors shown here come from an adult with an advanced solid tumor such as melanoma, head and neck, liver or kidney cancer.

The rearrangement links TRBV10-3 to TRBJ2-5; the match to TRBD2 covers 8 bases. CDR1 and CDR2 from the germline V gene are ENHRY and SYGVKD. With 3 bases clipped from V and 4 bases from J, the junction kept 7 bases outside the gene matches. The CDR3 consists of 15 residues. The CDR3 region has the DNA TGTGCCATCAGTGATCCAGCGGGAGCGGGAGAGACCCAGTACTTC. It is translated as CAISDPAGAGETQYF.

CDR3 loop: CASSLNPAQETQYF. CDR3 coding DNA: TGTGCCAGCAGCTTGAACCCCGCTCAGGAGACCCAGTACTTC. The J gene is TRBJ2-5, the V gene TRBV7-9; unclear D gene. The CDR3 runs to 14 residues. The V and J ends lost 3 bases and 5 bases respectively, with 13 bases between them. CDR1 and CDR2 (germline): SEHNR, FQNEAQ (reference sequence).

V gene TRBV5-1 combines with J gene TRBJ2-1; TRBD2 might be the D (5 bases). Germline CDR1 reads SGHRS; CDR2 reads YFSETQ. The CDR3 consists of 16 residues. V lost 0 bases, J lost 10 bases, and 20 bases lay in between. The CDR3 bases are TGCGCCAGCAGCTTGGAGGCTGGACTTTTGTCGTCCGAGCAGTTCTTC. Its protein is CASSLEAGLLSSEQFF.

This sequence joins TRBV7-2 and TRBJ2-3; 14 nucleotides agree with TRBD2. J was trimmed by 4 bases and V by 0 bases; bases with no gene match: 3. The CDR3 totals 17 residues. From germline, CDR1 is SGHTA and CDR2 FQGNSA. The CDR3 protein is CASSLAGTSGRADTQYF. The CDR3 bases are TGTGCCAGCAGCTTAGCAGGGACTAGCGGGAGAGCAGATACGCAGTATTTT.

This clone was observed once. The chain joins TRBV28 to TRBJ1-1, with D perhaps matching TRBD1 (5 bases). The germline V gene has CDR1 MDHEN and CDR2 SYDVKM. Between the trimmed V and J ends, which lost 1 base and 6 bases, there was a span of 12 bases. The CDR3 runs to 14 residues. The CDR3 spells CASSLSAGKPEAFF. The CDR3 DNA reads TGTGCCAGCAGTTTATCGGCAGGGAAGCCTGAAGCTTTCTTT.

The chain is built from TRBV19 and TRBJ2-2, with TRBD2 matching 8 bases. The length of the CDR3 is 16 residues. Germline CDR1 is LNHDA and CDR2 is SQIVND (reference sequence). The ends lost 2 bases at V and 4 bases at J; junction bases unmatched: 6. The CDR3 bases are TGTGCCAGTAGTATATCGGCGGGGGGCGGCACCGGGGAGCTGTTTTTT. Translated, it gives CASSISAGGGTGELFF.